This TCR beta chain was sequenced for a study of cytotoxic CD8 clonotypes in ibrutinib-treated CLL. General observations from the study: Clonality was higher at baseline than in age-matched healthy donors and tracked circulating CD8+ T-cell counts. An increase in clonality occurred at ibrutinib response, followed by a return toward baseline at progression. Public clonotypes, an uncommon group, contracted or remained stable on treatment.

This clone has more than one count but fewer than ten. Its antigen is undetermined. Method: immunoSEQ multiplex PCR; TCRdb's copy keeps in-frame clones and lacks some. This sample has approximately 350,000 clones, with under 70% found just once. V gave up 3 bases and J gave up 5 bases, with 16 bases separating them. The CDR3 sequence is 15 residues long. The germline gives CDR1 SNHLY, CDR2 FYNNEI. The sequencing used PBMCs, collected after 36 months of ibrutinib treatment. This receptor was obtained from a human donor with chronic lymphocytic leukemia. The chain recombines TRBV2 with TRBJ2-5; possibly TRBD2 for D (7 bases). Written as DNA, the CDR3 is TGTGCCAGCAGTGATCGGGGGGCTTTGATTGAGACCCAGTACTTC. Its translation is CASSDRGALIETQYF.